The T cell receptor beta chain described here comes from a study of T cells expressing NK-cell markers (dated by TCRdb to 2018 to 2020). Regarding the complete study: TCR beta-chain repertoires were profiled in sorted CD3+CD56+NKG2C+, CD3+CD56+NKG2C- and CD3+CD56-NKG2C+ T-cell subsets from fewer than 10 donors. Among the eight sequenced donors, only one was HCMV-seronegative, while the other seven were HCMV-seropositive. Randomly selected healthy volunteers, three men and five women, were used as the eight sequenced donors. The libraries were sequenced on Illumina HiSeq 2000/2500, MiSeq or NextSeq, producing 2 x 150 bp reads. Overall study outcomes, separate from this receptor: For several donors, the dominant CD3+CD56+NKG2C+ clonotypes were among the top 10 CD8+ clonotypes and accounted for roughly 1.0-8% of CD8+ T cells. Those dominant clonotypes were again the most abundant among CD3+CD56-NKG2C+ cells in four donors, at about 25-60.1%. It remained unclear whether the expanded NKG2C-expressing T cell clones were specific for HCMV antigens.

Regarding this clonotype: Its antigen remains unidentified.

The data were produced on an Illumina HiSeq 2000. 5'RACE template switching, by which a universal primer site and unique molecular identifiers were added, was used to make TCR beta cDNA libraries. Synthesis of cDNA was primed from the TCR beta constant segment and was followed by two consecutive PCR amplification steps. For the original study's pipeline: MIGEC was used to demultiplex reads and group the reads by UMI, and MiTCR was used to assemble and quantify clonotypes. To remove erroneous sequences, TCR cDNA sequences were retained only when supported by two or more reads. The tcR package was used for downstream repertoire analysis, and clonotypes were matched between fractions using CDR3 nucleotide sequence together with V segment. VDJmatch was used to annotate antigen specificity against VDJdb, with one amino acid substitution in CDR3 permitted. TCRdb reprocessed the reads, reporting each CDR3 protein sequence once and no DNA. These V and J calls originate from TCRdb's pipeline instead of the authors' own analysis. This sample's listing comprises 200,000 to 300,000 distinct CDR3 sequences. The ten largest clonotypes hold about 0.39% of the sample.

HCMV serostatus was determined by detecting HCMV-specific IgG in serum with a commercial ELISA kit. Peripheral blood mononuclear cells were isolated from blood by Ficoll density gradient centrifugation. This clonotype originated in a young man in good health. Donor details come from another sample of the same person, matched by shared clones. Sequenced: blood T cells: a sorted CD56 or NKG2C T cell subset, CD4+ or CD8+ T cells, or bulk PBMC T cells (not recorded which).

The CDR3 protein sequence reads: CASSQGLAGVLDTQYF. The rearrangement joined TRBV4-3 to TRBJ2-3; the D gene TCRdb calls, TRBD2, cannot be checked with no DNA. According to the germline V gene, CDR1 reads LGHNA and CDR2 reads YSLEER. The CDR3 goes from the cysteine to the phenylalanine over 16 residues. No coding sequence is recorded.